This TCR beta chain comes out of a study of T cell repertoires in cytomegalovirus infection (dated by TCRdb to between 2018 and 2021). For the study in its entirety: The HLA type of each donor mattered for the analysis, because public TCR beta signatures pointed to carriage of CMV infection along with the matching HLA type.

The paper's findings and limits, for the study overall: The ex vivo response was dominated by HLA-C-restricted CMV-specific TCR beta clonotypes, which also provided the single most frequent clonotype in two of eight donors. In both this cohort and an independent cohort of 352 donors, the cumulative frequency of public TCR beta family members distinguished carriers of CMV infection plus the relevant HLA type.

This clonotype was counted only a few times. What antigen it recognizes has not been identified. It has no much larger one-base neighbor in the sample; base qualities were not kept. This sample was sequenced with an Illumina HiSeq 1500. Clones were called with MiXCR by TCRdb after fastp trimmed the public reads at Q25, and only in-frame beta chains were retained. Rows are combined by CDR3 protein, so each entry shows the most common genes and DNA. Across this sample there are roughly 760,000 distinct CDR3 sequences, with about a third seen only once. The ten largest clones add up to 2.5% to 3% of the sample. This TCR was recovered from a human donor in good health (CMV status not recorded). Some clones in this sample may be carry-over from other donors' samples. The sample consisted of PBMCs.

The CDR3 here reads CASDTGQGGANVLTF. Here is the DNA: TGTGCCAGCGACACAGGACAGGGAGGGGCCAACGTCCTGACTTTC. The sequence is built from TRBV6-6 and TRBJ2-6, with 8 central nucleotides matching TRBD1. Sequences MNHNY (CDR1) and SVGAGI (CDR2) are obtained from the germline V gene (reference sequence). The CDR3, cysteine through phenylalanine, is 15 amino acids long. The sequence is cut down to CDR3 DNA, 45 bases in frame from base 1. From V the trimming removes 8 bases and from J it removes 4 bases, while the gene matches leave 7 bases of the junction unaccounted for.